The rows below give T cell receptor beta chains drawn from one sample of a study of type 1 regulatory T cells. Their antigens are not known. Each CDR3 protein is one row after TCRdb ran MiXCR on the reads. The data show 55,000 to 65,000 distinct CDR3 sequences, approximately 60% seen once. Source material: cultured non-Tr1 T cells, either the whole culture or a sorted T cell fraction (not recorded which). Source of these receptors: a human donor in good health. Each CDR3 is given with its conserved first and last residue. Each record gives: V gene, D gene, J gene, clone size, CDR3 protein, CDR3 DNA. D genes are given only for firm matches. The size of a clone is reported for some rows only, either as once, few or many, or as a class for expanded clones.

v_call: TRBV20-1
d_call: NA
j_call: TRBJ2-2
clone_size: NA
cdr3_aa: CSANRDTGELFF
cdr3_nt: TGCAGTGCCAACAGGGATACCGGGGAGCTGTTTTTT

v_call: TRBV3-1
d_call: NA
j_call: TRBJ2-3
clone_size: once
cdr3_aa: CASSQFTITDTQYF
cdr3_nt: TGTGCCAGCAGCCAATTCACGATCACAGATACGCAGTATTTT

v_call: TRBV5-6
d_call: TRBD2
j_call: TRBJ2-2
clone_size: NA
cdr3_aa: CASSPLAKNTGELFF
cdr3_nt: TGTGCCAGCAGCCCACTAGCGAAGAACACCGGGGAGCTGTTTTTT

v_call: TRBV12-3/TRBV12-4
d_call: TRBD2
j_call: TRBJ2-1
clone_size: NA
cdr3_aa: CASRVAGSQGNEQFF
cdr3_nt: TGTGCCAGTAGAGTAGCGGGCTCCCAAGGCAATGAGCAGTTCTTC

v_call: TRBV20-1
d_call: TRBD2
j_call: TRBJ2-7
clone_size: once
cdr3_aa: CSAPTNRLAGLGEQYF
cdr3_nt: TGCAGTGCCCCGACTAACCGACTAGCGGGCTTGGGCGAGCAGTACTTC

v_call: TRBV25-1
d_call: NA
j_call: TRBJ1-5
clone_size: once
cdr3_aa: CASSENRANQPQHF
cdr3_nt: TGTGCCAGCAGTGAAAACAGGGCCAATCAGCCCCAGCATTTT

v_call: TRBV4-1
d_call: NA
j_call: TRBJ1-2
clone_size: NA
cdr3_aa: CASSLPDDGVATYGYTF
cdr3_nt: TGCGCCAGCAGCCTACCCGATGATGGGGTTGCAACCTATGGCTACACCTTC

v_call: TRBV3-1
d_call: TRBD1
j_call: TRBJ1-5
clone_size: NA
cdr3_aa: CASSPGQGEYGQPQHF
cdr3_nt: TGTGCCAGCAGCCCGGGACAGGGCGAATATGGTCAGCCCCAGCATTTT

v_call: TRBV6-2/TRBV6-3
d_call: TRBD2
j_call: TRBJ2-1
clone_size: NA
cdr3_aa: CASSPPSGSSYNEQFF
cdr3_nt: TGTGCCAGCAGTCCCCCCAGCGGGAGCTCCTACAATGAGCAGTTCTTC

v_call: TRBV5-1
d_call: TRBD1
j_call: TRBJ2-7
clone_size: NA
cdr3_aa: CASSLGGQGLYEQYF
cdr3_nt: TGCGCCAGCAGCCTCGGGGGACAGGGGCTCTACGAGCAGTACTTC

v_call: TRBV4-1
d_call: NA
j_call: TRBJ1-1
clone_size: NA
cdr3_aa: CASSQGGLRAFF
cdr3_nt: TGCGCCAGCAGCCAAGGAGGGCTCAGGGCTTTCTTT

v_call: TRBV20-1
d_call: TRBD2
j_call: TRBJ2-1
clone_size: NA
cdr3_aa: CSAREMAGGYNEQFF
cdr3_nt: TGCAGTGCTAGAGAGATGGCGGGAGGGTACAATGAGCAGTTCTTC

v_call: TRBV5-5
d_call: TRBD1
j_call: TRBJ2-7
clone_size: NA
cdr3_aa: CASKQWIGRGREQYF
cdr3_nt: TGTGCCAGCAAGCAGTGGATTGGCAGGGGGCGGGAGCAGTACTTC

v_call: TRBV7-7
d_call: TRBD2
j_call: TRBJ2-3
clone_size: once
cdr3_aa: CASSATSGSFTDTQYF
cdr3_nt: TGTGCCAGCAGCGCAACTAGCGGGAGCTTCACAGATACGCAGTATTTT

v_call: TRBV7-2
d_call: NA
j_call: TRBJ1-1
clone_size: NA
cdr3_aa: CASSFTRTEAFF
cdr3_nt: TGTGCCAGCAGCTTTACACGGACTGAAGCTTTCTTT

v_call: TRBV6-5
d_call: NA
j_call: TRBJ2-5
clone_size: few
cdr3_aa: CASNTPGSETQYF
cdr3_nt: TGTGCCAGCAATACCCCGGGAAGTGAGACCCAGTACTTC